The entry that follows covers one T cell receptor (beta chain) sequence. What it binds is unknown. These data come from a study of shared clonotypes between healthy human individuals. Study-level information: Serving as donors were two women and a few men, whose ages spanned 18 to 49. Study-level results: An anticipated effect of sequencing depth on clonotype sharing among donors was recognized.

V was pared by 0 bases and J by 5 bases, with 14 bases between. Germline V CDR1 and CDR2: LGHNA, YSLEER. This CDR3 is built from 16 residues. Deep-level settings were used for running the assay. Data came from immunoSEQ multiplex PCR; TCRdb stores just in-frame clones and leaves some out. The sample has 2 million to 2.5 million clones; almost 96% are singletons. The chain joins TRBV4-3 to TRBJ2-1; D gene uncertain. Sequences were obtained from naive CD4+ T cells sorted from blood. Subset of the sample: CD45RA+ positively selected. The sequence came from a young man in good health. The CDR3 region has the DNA TGCGCCAGCAGCCAAGATAGGTTACGACGAGACAATGAGCAGTTCTTC. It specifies CASSQDRLRRDNEQFF.